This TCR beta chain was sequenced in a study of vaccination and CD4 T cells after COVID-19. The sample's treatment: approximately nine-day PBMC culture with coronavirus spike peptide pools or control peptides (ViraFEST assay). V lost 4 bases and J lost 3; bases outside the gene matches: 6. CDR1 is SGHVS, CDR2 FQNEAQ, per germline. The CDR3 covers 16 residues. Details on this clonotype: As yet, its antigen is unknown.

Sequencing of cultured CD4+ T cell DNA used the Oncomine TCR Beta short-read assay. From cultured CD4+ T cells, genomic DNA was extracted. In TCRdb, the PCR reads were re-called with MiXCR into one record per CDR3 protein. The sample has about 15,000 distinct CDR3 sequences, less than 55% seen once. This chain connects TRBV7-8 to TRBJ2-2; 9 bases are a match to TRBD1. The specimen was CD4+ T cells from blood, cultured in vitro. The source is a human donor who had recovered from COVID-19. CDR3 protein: CASSSYDRGDTGELFF. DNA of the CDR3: TGTGCCAGCAGCTCTTACGACAGGGGGGACACCGGGGAGCTGTTTTTT.